The 18 T cell receptor beta chains given below trace back to one sample, sequenced in a study of Tregs in tolerant kidney transplant recipients. Method: immunoSEQ multiplex PCR; TCRdb's copy keeps in-frame clones and lacks some. The table lists under 300,000 clones, about 80% of them singletons. The sequencing input was CD4+ T cells from blood. Receptor source: a human donor in good health.

This clone was recorded only once. This chain links TRBV9 with TRBJ2-7, with 7 bases fitting TRBD2. V trimming: 4 bases; J trimming: 3 bases; junction bases outside the gene matches: 13. Germline assignment: CDR1 SGDLS and CDR2 YYNGEE. The length of the CDR3 is 16 residues. The CDR3 reads CASSPGRGLGIYEQYF. The CDR3 coding sequence is TGTGCCAGCAGCCCTGGGAGGGGTTTGGGCATCTACGAGCAGTACTTC.

The genes are TRBV6-6 and TRBJ2-7; D is perhaps TRBD2 (5 bases). The V gene's germline CDR1 is MNHNY and CDR2 SVGAGI (reference sequence). The CDR3 runs 13 residues. V dropped 6 bases and J dropped 7 bases, with 16 bases sitting between them. CDR3 loop: CASRSVGVREQYF. The CDR3 nucleotides read TGTGCCAGCAGGTCGGTGGGAGTACGAGAGCAGTACTTC.

The chain has TRBV30 and TRBJ2-7; D is undetermined. CDR1 is GTSNPN, CDR2 SVGIG, per germline (reference sequence). This CDR3 is 14 amino acids long. Between the trimmed V and J ends, which lost 2 bases and 0 bases, there was a span of 11 bases. The CDR3 coding sequence is TGTGCCTGGAGTAGGTCGCGACACTCCTACGAGCAGTACTTC. Residues: CAWSRSRHSYEQYF. Combining the CDR3 with reference TRBV30 and TRBJ2-7 gives the whole variable domain SQTIHQWPATLVQPVGSPLSLECTVEGTSNPNLYWYRQAAGRGLQLLFYSVGIGQISSEVPQNLSASRPQDRQFILSSKKLLLSDSGFYLCAWSRSRHSYEQYFGPGTRLTVT.

V gene TRBV15 combines with J gene TRBJ2-7; no clear D. The CDR3 has 14 amino acids. From germline, CDR1 is LNHNV and CDR2 YYDKDF (reference sequence). Trimming removed 0 bases at V and 2 bases at J, with 8 bases between. Here the CDR3 reads CATSRDYRPYEQYF. CDR3 coding DNA: TGTGCCACCAGCAGAGACTACAGACCCTACGAGCAGTACTTC.

The chain combines TRBV18 with TRBJ2-5; 8 nucleotides align to TRBD1. Germline V CDR1 and CDR2: KGHSH, LQKENI. CDR3 length: 16 amino acids. Trimming removed 3 bases from V and 4 bases from J; junction bases left unmatched: 10. The CDR3 DNA sequence: TGTGCCAGCTCACCCGGGACAGGTTTGCCAAGAGAGACCCAGTACTTC. Residues: CASSPGTGLPRETQYF.

The rearrangement uses TRBV7-6 and TRBJ1-1; no definite D call. The CDR3 has 13 amino acids. V dropped 2 bases and J dropped 0 bases, with 4 bases sitting between them. Germline V CDR1 and CDR2: SGHVS, FNYEAQ. In nucleotides, the CDR3 is TGTGCCAGCAGCTTAAGTCTGAACACTGAAGCTTTCTTT. Encoded protein: CASSLSLNTEAFF.

The chain links TRBV2 to TRBJ2-3; 7 bases map to TRBD2. The CDR3 is made up of 12 amino acids. Germline V lookup: CDR1 SNHLY, CDR2 FYNNEI. The V and J ends lost 11 bases and 2 bases, in that order; junction bases with no gene match: 4. CDR3 protein: CAGRGDTDTQYF. As DNA, the CDR3 is TGTGCCGGCCGGGGGGACACAGATACGCAGTATTTT.

This chain joins TRBV11-1 and TRBJ2-3; D call uncertain. Germline CDR1 reads SGHAT; CDR2 reads FQDESV (reference sequence). There are 13 residues in the CDR3. Trimming cost V 6 bases and J 4 bases, with 11 bases left between them. CDR3 protein: CASSSRRADTQYF. DNA for the CDR3: TGTGCCAGCAGTAGTCGGAGAGCAGATACGCAGTATTTT.

V and J are TRBV11-3 and TRBJ2-2; 8 bases match TRBD2. J lost 4 bases, V lost 5 bases, and 9 bases had no gene match. The CDR3 has 16 residues. The germline CDR1 and CDR2 sequences are SGHNT and YENEEA. The CDR3 sequence is CASSTAGGPSTGELFF. The CDR3 nucleotides are TGTGCCAGCAGCACCGCGGGAGGCCCTAGCACCGGGGAGCTGTTTTTT. Combining the CDR3 with reference TRBV11-3 and TRBJ2-2 gives the whole variable domain EAGVVQSPRYKIIEKKQPVAFWCNPISGHNTLYWYLQNLGQGPELLIRYENEEAVDDSQLPKDRFSAERLKGVDSTLKIQPAELGDSAVYLCASSTAGGPSTGELFFGEGSRLTVL.

This clone showed up just once. CDR3 DNA: TGTGCCAGCAGCGTAGCTCAGAATCAGCCCCAGCATTTT. Its translation is CASSVAQNQPQHF. The V call is TRBV9, the J call TRBJ1-5; D gene uncertain. Trimming pared 0 bases from V and 4 bases from J, leaving 5 bases between. CDR1 SGDLS and CDR2 YYNGEE come from the germline V gene. There are 13 residues in the CDR3.

The chain links TRBV7-6 to TRBJ1-2; possibly TRBD1 for D (6 bases). Germline V CDR1 and CDR2: SGHVS, FNYEAQ. Trimming removed 0 bases at V and 5 bases at J, with 13 bases between. The CDR3 is 15 residues long. The CDR3 DNA reads as TGTGCCAGCAGCTTAGCCCCCCAGGGGAGGTATGGCTACACCTTC. Protein sequence: CASSLAPQGRYGYTF.

This clone appeared a single time. The chain employs TRBV12-5 and TRBJ2-5; tentatively, D is TRBD2 (5 bases). There are 13 residues in the CDR3. Trimming removed 1 base from V and 11 bases from J, with 14 bases in between. Germline CDR1 LGHNT, CDR2 FRNRAP. CDR3 nucleotide sequence: TGTGCTAGTGGTTTGGACCCCTCTAGGGAGCAGTACTTC. As protein: CASGLDPSREQYF.

This clone showed up just once. The J gene is TRBJ1-1, the V gene TRBV4-2, with D perhaps TRBD1 (5 bases). Germline V CDR1 and CDR2: LGHNA, YNFKEQ. The CDR3 runs to 16 residues. Trimming left V 2 bases short and J 7 bases short, with 20 bases between. This CDR3 reads CASSQNTRDPLGEAFF. CDR3 DNA sequence: TGTGCCAGCAGCCAAAACACGCGGGACCCCCTAGGTGAAGCTTTCTTT.

The rearrangement links TRBV10-1 to TRBJ2-1; D possibly corresponds to TRBD2 (5 bases). The CDR3 length is 14 residues. The V gene's germline CDR1 is WNHNN and CDR2 SYGVQD (reference sequence). The V end lost 3 bases, the J end lost 2 bases, and 8 bases lay between the germline ends. The CDR3 loop reads CASSEGGPYNEQFF. DNA for the CDR3: TGCGCCAGCAGTGAAGGAGGCCCCTACAATGAGCAGTTCTTC.

This chain links TRBV27 with TRBJ2-7, with D perhaps TRBD1 (5 bases). The ends were cut back, 3 bases at V and 2 bases at J, with 11 bases in the middle. Germline CDR1 is MNHEY and CDR2 is SMNVEV (reference sequence). The CDR3 extends over 14 amino acids. CDR3 sequence (DNA): TGTGCCAGCAGTTTTAACAGGAAGCCCTACGAGCAGTACTTC. As protein: CASSFNRKPYEQYF.

This chain connects TRBV5-1 to TRBJ2-2; possible D gene TRBD2, 5 bases. CDR1 and CDR2 (germline): SGHRS, YFSETQ. V was shortened by 0 bases and J by 1 base, with 10 bases between the two germline ends. This CDR3 is 16 amino acids long. The CDR3 loop reads CASSLDGGENTGELFF. The CDR3 DNA sequence: TGCGCCAGCAGCTTGGATGGAGGAGAGAACACCGGGGAGCTGTTTTTT.

The chain couples TRBV5-1 to TRBJ1-3; D is perhaps TRBD1 (6 bases). The CDR3 loop spans 14 amino acids. Germline CDR1 and CDR2: SGHRS and YFSETQ. V lost 2 bases and J lost 4, with 10 bases in between. The CDR3 DNA is TGCGCCAGCAGCTTACAGGGTACGGGAAACACCATATATTTT. Its translation is CASSLQGTGNTIYF.

The rearrangement uses TRBV7-6 and TRBJ1-2; 7 bases fit TRBD1. The CDR3 length is 16 residues. Germline CDR1 reads SGHVS; CDR2 reads FNYEAQ. Unmatched junction bases numbered 13, after V lost 5 bases and J lost 4 bases. The CDR3 is CASSPTGVPQSYGYTF. For the CDR3, the DNA is TGTGCCAGCAGCCCCACAGGGGTGCCCCAGAGCTATGGCTACACCTTC.